This TCR beta chain was recorded in a study of regulatory T cells in long-lasting Graves disease. Overall study context: Patients with persistent Graves' disease had over 5 years of antithyroid drugs and persistent TSH receptor antibodies.

The time point here: persistent/refractory GD, antithyroid drugs over 5 years with positive TRAb. Extracted RNA from PBMCs served as the source of the TCR library. Graves' disease diagnoses followed American Thyroid Association guidelines. Tubes containing EDTA received approximately 8.7 milliliters of drawn peripheral blood. Study-wide results and caveats: Sharing of public clonotypes was greater in persistent patients (more than 2,500) than in new patients (around 890).

CDR3 regions were amplified by Arm-PCR using iRepertoire HTBI primers to build TCR beta libraries. TCRdb re-called the multiplex PCR reads with MiXCR, one entry per CDR3 protein. The profile shows 400,000 to 450,000 distinct CDR3 sequences, around a quarter of them singletons. Notes on this clonotype: The antigen is undetermined.

This receptor was obtained from a female donor with Graves disease. Material: peripheral blood mononuclear cells (PBMCs), obtained when the disease was refractory, from a patient treated with antithyroid drugs.

CDR3 sequence reads: CASSWDSYSGNTIYF. Here the CDR3 DNA reads TGTGCCAGCAGTTGGGACAGTTACTCTGGAAACACCATATATTTT. The chain links TRBV5-5 to TRBJ1-3, with TRBD1 matching over 7 bases. J gave up 0 bases and V 5 bases, and 5 bases lay outside the gene matches. This CDR3 is 15 amino acids long. Germline V gene sequence: CDR1 SGHKS, CDR2 YYEKEE (reference sequence).